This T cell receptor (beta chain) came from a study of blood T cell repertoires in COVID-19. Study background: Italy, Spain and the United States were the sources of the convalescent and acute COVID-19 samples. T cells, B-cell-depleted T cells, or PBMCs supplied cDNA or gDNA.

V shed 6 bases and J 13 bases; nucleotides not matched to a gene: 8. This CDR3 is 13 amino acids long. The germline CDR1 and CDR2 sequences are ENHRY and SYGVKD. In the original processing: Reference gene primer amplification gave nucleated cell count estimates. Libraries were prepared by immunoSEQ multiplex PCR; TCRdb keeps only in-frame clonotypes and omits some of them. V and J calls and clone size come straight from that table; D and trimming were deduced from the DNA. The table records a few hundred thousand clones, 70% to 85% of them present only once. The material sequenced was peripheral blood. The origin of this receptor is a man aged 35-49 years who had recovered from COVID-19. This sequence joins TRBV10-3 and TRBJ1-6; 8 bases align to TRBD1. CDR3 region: CAISQGAAFPLHF. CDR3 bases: TGTGCCATCAGCCAGGGGGCGGCTTTCCCCCTCCACTTT.